This TCR beta chain was observed in a study of T cell responses to AZD1222 COVID-19 vaccine. The assay was immunoSEQ multiplex PCR, and TCRdb's table has in-frame clones only and misses some. This sample has roughly 200,000 clones, with approximately 86% found just once. The V gene's germline CDR1 is MNHEY and CDR2 SVGAGI. Unmatched junction bases numbered 6, after V lost 6 bases and J lost 10 bases. CDR3 length equals 13 residues. This chain connects TRBV6-5 to TRBJ1-6; TRBD1 aligns across 7 bases. The sequence was obtained from an adult in good health. Source: peripheral blood, taken on day 0 of AZD1222 vaccination. CDR3 DNA sequence: TGTGCCAGCAGCGACAGGGAGGACTCACCCCTCCACTTT. This translates into CASSDREDSPLHF.